These T cell receptor beta chains were read from a single sample in a study of cytomegalovirus exposure and HLA in healthy donors. Clones were sequenced by immunoSEQ multiplex PCR, and TCRdb holds only the in-frame ones, with some missing. The repertoire holds fewer than 200,000 clones, with roughly four fifths as singletons. Specimen: PBMCs. The receptors were sampled from a woman between 45 and 60 years old in good health and CMV-seropositive. The CDR3 runs from the conserved cysteine through the conserved F or W. Each record gives: J gene, V gene, clone size, D gene, CDR3 DNA, CDR3 protein. D genes are given only for firm matches. Only some rows state a clone size, as once, few, many or a class for expanded clones.

>TRBJ2-1|TRBV5-8|NA|NA
TGTGCCAGCAGCACCCCTAGCAATGAGCAGTTCTTC
CASSTPSNEQFF
>TRBJ1-5|TRBV10-2|NA|NA
TGCGCCAGCAGCCCGAGCAATCAGCCCCAGCATTTT
CASSPSNQPQHF
>TRBJ1-2|TRBV6-6|NA|NA
TGTGCCAGCAGTGGGTTGGGGACAAGGTATGGCTACACCTTC
CASSGLGTRYGYTF
>TRBJ1-3|TRBV19|NA|TRBD1
TGTGCCAGTCGGGACAGGGGCCTAGGAGACACCATATATTTT
CASRDRGLGDTIYF
>TRBJ2-2|TRBV19|NA|NA
TGTGCCAGTAGTAGAGCCGACCTAGGGGCCGGGGAGCTGTTTTTT
CASSRADLGAGELFF
>TRBJ1-1|TRBV29-1|NA|NA
TGCAGCGTTGCGAACAGGACGACTGAAGCTTTCTTT
CSVANRTTEAFF
>TRBJ1-5|TRBV6-6|NA|NA
TGTGCCAGCAGTTTCGTCAGAGGGGGAAATCAGCCCCAGCATTTT
CASSFVRGGNQPQHF
>TRBJ2-1|TRBV25-1|NA|NA
TGTGCCAGCAGTGATCTTAGCTCCTACAATGAGCAGTTCTTC
CASSDLSSYNEQFF
>TRBJ1-6|TRBV2|NA|NA
TGTGCCAGCAGACTCCCACCGTATAATTCACCCCTCCACTTT
CASRLPPYNSPLHF
>TRBJ2-1|TRBV6-1|NA|TRBD2
TGTGCCAGCAGTGCTTCCGGGACTAAGAGCTCCTACAATGAGCAGTTCTTC
CASSASGTKSSYNEQFF
>TRBJ1-2|TRBV6-1|NA|NA
TGTGCCAGCAGTGGGGAACAGGGTTTTGGCTATGGCTACACCTTC
CASSGEQGFGYGYTF
>TRBJ2-5|TRBV5-1|NA|TRBD1
TGCGCCAGCAGCTTTCTGACAGGGGTGGGAGAGACCCAGTACTTC
CASSFLTGVGETQYF
>TRBJ2-7|TRBV27|once|TRBD1
TGTGCCAGCAGACAACAGGGGGCGCTTGAGCAGTACTTC
CASRQQGALEQYF
>TRBJ2-7|TRBV2|NA|NA
TGTGCCAGCAGTGAAGCCCTTTCTCTACAGGGCTCCTACGAGCAGTACTTC
CASSEALSLQGSYEQYF
>TRBJ2-7|TRBV5-1|NA|NA
TGCGCCAGCAGCTTCTTGACAGGTCCATCCTACGAGCAGTACTTC
CASSFLTGPSYEQYF
>TRBJ2-7|TRBV10-3|NA|NA
TGTGCCATCAGTGTCCGCCCCGAGGGAACCTACGAGCAGTACTTC
CAISVRPEGTYEQYF
>TRBJ2-7|TRBV6-5|NA|TRBD2
TGTGCCAGCACCGGGACTAGCGGGGGTCGATACGAGCAGTACTTC
CASTGTSGGRYEQYF
>TRBJ2-7|TRBV6-1|NA|TRBD1
TGTGCCAGCATTTTCGGGACAGGGGCTTGCGAGCAGTACTTC
CASIFGTGACEQYF